Sequencing of this TCR beta chain was carried out in a study of T cell responses to AZD1222 COVID-19 vaccine. The CDR3 totals 16 residues. Trimming cost V 4 bases and J 4 bases; bases outside gene matches: 11. CDR1 and CDR2 from the germline V gene are SGHAT and FQNNGV. Clones were read by immunoSEQ multiplex PCR, and TCRdb kept only the in-frame ones, dropping some. The sample carries 95,000 to 150,000 clones, about 90% recorded once. Findings of the study overall: Clonal diversity was possibly underestimated, and the donors were mostly white British, with more females.

In the case of this clone: Its target is not known.

This sequence was found in an adult who received the AZD1222 COVID-19 vaccine. The chain links TRBV11-2 to TRBJ2-5; TRBD1 agrees at 8 bases. The sequencing used peripheral blood, collected 28 days after the second AZD1222 dose. In DNA, the CDR3 is TGTGCCAGCAGCTCCAAGGACAGGGAAAGGGGAGAGACCCAGTACTTC. Protein product: CASSSKDRERGETQYF.